This paragraph covers one T cell receptor (beta chain) sequence. Its target is not known. Trimming took 2 bases from V and 9 from J, leaving 13 bases between them. The germline gives CDR1 MNHNS, CDR2 SASEGT. The length of the CDR3 is 13 residues. Prepared TCR beta cDNA libraries contained unique molecular identifiers. TCRdb reprocessed the PCR reads with MiXCR, giving one entry per CDR3 protein. The table records approximately 570,000 distinct CDR3 sequences, 40% to 50% of them present only once. This sample stems from a study of post-analysis software for immune sequencing data. Across the whole study: Relapsing-remitting, secondary progressive and progressive-relapsing multiple sclerosis were all included among the disease courses. General observations from the study: Controls had significantly higher normalized Chao1 diversity than multiple sclerosis patients. Roughly five TRBV segments appeared more often in patients than in controls, and TRBV5-6, TRBV5-1 and TRBV20-1 were among these.

This chain links TRBV6-1 with TRBJ1-1; a weak D match, TRBD1 (6 bases). The material sequenced was blood. The receptor comes from a girl aged 10 to 17 with multiple sclerosis. The CDR3 bases are TGTGCCAGCAGTGAAAAATGGCAGGGGAAAGCTTTCTTT. This gives the protein CASSEKWQGKAFF.